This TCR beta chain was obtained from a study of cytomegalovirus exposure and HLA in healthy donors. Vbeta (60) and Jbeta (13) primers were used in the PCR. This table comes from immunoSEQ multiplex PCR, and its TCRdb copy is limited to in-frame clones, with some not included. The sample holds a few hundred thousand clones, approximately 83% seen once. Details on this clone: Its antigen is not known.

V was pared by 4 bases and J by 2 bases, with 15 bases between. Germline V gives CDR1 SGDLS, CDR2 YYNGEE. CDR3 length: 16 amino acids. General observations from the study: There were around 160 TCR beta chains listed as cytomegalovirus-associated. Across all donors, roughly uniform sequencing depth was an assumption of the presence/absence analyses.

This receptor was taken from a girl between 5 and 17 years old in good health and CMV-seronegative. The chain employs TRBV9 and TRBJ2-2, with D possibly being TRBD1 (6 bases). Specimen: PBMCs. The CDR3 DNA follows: TGTGCCAGCAGCAACCAGGGGTTTGGTAACACCGGGGAGCTGTTTTTT. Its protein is CASSNQGFGNTGELFF.